This TCR beta chain was retrieved from a study of shared clonotypes between healthy human individuals. Germline trimming cut 5 bases from V and 6 bases from J; bases unmatched to any gene: 15. The CDR3 spans 16 residues. CDR1 is LNHDA and CDR2 is SQIVND in the germline V gene (reference sequence). Naive CD8 cells lacked CD45RO and underwent positive selection for CCR7, leaving out terminally differentiated effector memory CD45RA+ cells. The study drew its donors from healthy HIV-negative adults without recent acute infections or vaccinations. All the donors were Caucasian adults who lived in Nashville, Tennessee. Study-wide results and limits: Among the subsets, naive ones generally showed larger estimated richness than memory ones. Generation of non-shared clonotypes was less probable than generation of clonotypes shared by all four donors.

Concerning this clone itself: The target antigen is unknown.

TCRdb keeps only in-frame clones here, not all; method: immunoSEQ multiplex PCR. The table includes some 2 million clones, about 95% detected once. This chain connects TRBV19 to TRBJ1-1; 7 nucleotides agree with TRBD1. The TCR sequence derives from a man aged 18 to 30 in good health. Specimen: naive CD8+ T cells sorted from blood. The CDR3 loop is CASSVGTGERGAEAFF. The CDR3, as DNA: TGTGCCAGTAGTGTGGGTACAGGGGAAAGGGGAGCTGAAGCTTTCTTT.